The following is a T cell receptor beta chain sequence with its context. This receptor's antigen is unknown. The input lacks base qualities; no much larger clone sits a single base away. The sample belongs to a study of response to subunit inactivated influenza vaccine listed by TCRdb under 2018. Turning to the overall study: Deep quantitative profiling of the T cell receptor repertoire was used in the study to follow responses to a trivalent subunit inactivated influenza vaccine.

Broad study findings and their caveats: The authors proposed that each seasonal influenza vaccination may bring in only a limited number of new T cells.

The CDR3 covers 17 residues, taking in both the cysteine and the phenylalanine. The retained sequence is limited to the CDR3, 51 bases, with the frame set at the first base. Trimming accounts for 2 bases at V and 8 bases at J, while the number of junction bases matched to no gene is 10. CDR1 and CDR2, per the germline V gene, are SGHVS and FQNEAQ. Library preparation employed RT-PCR. The run used an Illumina HiSeq 2500. The public reads were quality trimmed at Q25 with fastp and then assembled into clones with MiXCR by TCRdb, keeping productive beta chains. Every CDR3 protein is listed once, alongside the most common genes and DNA of its rows. The table for this sample lists about 650,000 distinct CDR3 sequences; 15% to 19% of them were counted only once. Of the sample, 11% falls within the top ten clones.

The source was PBMCs from blood, collected less than 13 days after vaccination. The V and J segments used are TRBV7-8 and TRBJ2-1, and TRBD1 aligns with 12 junction nucleotides. The TCR was taken from a middle-aged man who received an inactivated influenza vaccine. Donor details come from another sample of the same person, matched by shared clones. The base sequence is TGTGCCAGCAGCTTAAATTGGGACAGGGGGCGCGTACATGAGCAGTTCTTC. Protein translation: CASSLNWDRGRVHEQFF.